This entry lists 27 T cell receptor beta chains sequenced from one sample in a study of response to subunit inactivated influenza vaccine. A single record per CDR3 protein comes from TCRdb applying MiXCR to the RT-PCR reads. The sample has 180,000 or so distinct CDR3 sequences, about 12% seen once. In addition, the sample was reused for a study of T cells expressing NK-cell markers. As that report states: It was by 5'RACE template switching with UMIs that TCR beta cDNA was made.

The source material was CD8+ T cells sorted from PBMCs, sampled about 13 days after vaccination. Receptor source: a man aged 45-60 years who received an inactivated influenza vaccine.

This clonotype has ten or more counts. For the CDR3, the DNA is TGTGCCAGCAGCTCCGGACTAGCGGGGCTGGGTCTGGCGCAGTTCTTC. Protein product: CASSSGLAGLGLAQFF. The chain combines TRBV9 with TRBJ2-1; 12 bases fit TRBD2. Losses at the gene ends were 4 bases for V and 12 bases for J; bases not matched to a gene: 14. The germline V gene has CDR1 SGDLS and CDR2 YYNGEE. The CDR3 has 16 residues.

This clonotype showed up just a few times. J is TRBJ2-6 and V is TRBV20-1, with D possibly being TRBD2 (5 bases). Germline V gene sequence: CDR1 DFQATT, CDR2 SNEGSKA (reference sequence). Trimming removed 0 bases at V and 9 bases at J, with 12 bases between. CDR3 length: 14 residues. Here the CDR3 reads CSARDHAGFNVLTF. The CDR3 DNA follows: TGCAGTGCTAGAGATCACGCGGGCTTCAACGTCCTGACTTTC.

This clonotype showed up many times. V gene TRBV28 combines with J gene TRBJ2-7; a possible D gene is TRBD2 (7 bases). There are 14 residues in the CDR3. V lost 2 bases, J lost 6 bases, and 14 bases lay in between. In germline, CDR1 is MDHEN, CDR2 SYDVKM. As DNA, the CDR3 is TGTGCCAGCAGTTTAAGGGGGAGGGCCCGCGAGCAGTACTTC. It encodes CASSLRGRAREQYF.

This clonotype was recorded at least ten times. V usage is TRBV4-3 and J usage is TRBJ2-7; D remains ambiguous. Germline CDR1 and CDR2: LGHNA and YSLEER. The CDR3 consists of 16 residues. V was cut by 1 base and J by 0 bases, with 13 bases left in between. The CDR3 DNA follows: TGCGCCAGCAGCCAAGGATGGGCAACGAGCTCCTACGAGCAGTACTTC. Encoded protein: CASSQGWATSSYEQYF.

This clonotype was recorded many times. The rearrangement joins TRBV11-2 to TRBJ2-7, with 12 nucleotides matching TRBD2. CDR1 is SGHAT, CDR2 FQNNGV, per germline. The CDR3 is made up of 18 amino acids. Trimming cost V 1 base and J 2 bases; bases outside gene matches: 9. The CDR3 is CASSLVPSGRGLAYEQYF. The CDR3 bases are TGTGCCAGCAGCTTAGTACCTAGCGGGAGGGGTCTCGCCTACGAGCAGTACTTC.

This chain joins TRBV27 and TRBJ2-7; 8 nucleotides line up with TRBD2. Looked up from germline, CDR1 is MNHEY and CDR2 is SMNVEV (reference sequence). Trimming took 3 bases from V and 3 from J; bases not matched to a gene: 4. There are 14 residues in the CDR3. As DNA, the CDR3 is TGTGCCAGCAGTTTGAGCGGGAGCATCTACGAGCAGTACTTC. Residues: CASSLSGSIYEQYF.

V usage is TRBV7-9 and J usage is TRBJ2-7; D gene uncertain. Germline CDR1 is SEHNR and CDR2 is FQNEAQ (reference sequence). This CDR3 region has 14 residues. Trimming cost V 3 bases and J 2 bases, with 11 bases left between them. This CDR3 is CASSFADPAYEQYF. Here the CDR3 DNA reads TGTGCCAGCAGCTTCGCAGACCCGGCCTACGAGCAGTACTTC.

This clonotype was observed a few times. The genes are TRBV12-3 or TRBV12-4 and TRBJ1-2; maybe TRBD1 (5 bases). The CDR3 runs to 11 residues. The germline V and J ends were trimmed by 3 bases and 6 bases, with 5 bases remaining between them. Written as DNA, the CDR3 is TGTGCCAGCAGTTTGGGGGATGGCTACACCTTC. This sequence encodes CASSLGDGYTF.

This clonotype was seen at least ten times. The chain has TRBV5-1 and TRBJ2-7; 12 bases agree with TRBD1. Looked up from germline, CDR1 is SGHRS and CDR2 is YFSETQ. The CDR3 extends over 16 amino acids. V lost 3 bases to trimming and J lost 0 bases; unmatched junction nucleotides: 4. The CDR3 loop reads CASSWGQGAYSYEQYF. The CDR3 nucleotides are TGCGCCAGCAGCTGGGGACAGGGGGCATACTCCTACGAGCAGTACTTC. Combining the CDR3 with reference TRBV5-1 and TRBJ2-7 gives the whole variable domain KAGVTQTPRYLIKTRGQQVTLSCSPISGHRSVSWYQQTPGQGLQFLFEYFSETQRNKGNFPGRFSGRQFSNSRSEMNVSTLELGDSALYLCASSWGQGAYSYEQYFGPGTRLTVT.

The chain employs TRBV5-1 and TRBJ2-1, with 11 bases that match TRBD2. The junction had 4 bases not matched to a gene; V was cut back by 4 bases and J by 4 bases. The CDR3 runs to 15 residues. CDR1 SGHRS and CDR2 YFSETQ come from the germline V gene. Written as DNA, the CDR3 is TGCGCCAGCAGCGGAACTAGCGGGGGTTACAATGAGCAGTTCTTC. Translation: CASSGTSGGYNEQFF.

The rearrangement uses TRBV4-3 and TRBJ2-7, with D possibly matching TRBD1 (5 bases). The germline gives CDR1 LGHNA, CDR2 YSLEER. V dropped 0 bases and J dropped 4 bases, with 16 bases sitting between them. The CDR3 extends over 16 amino acids. Here the CDR3 reads CASSQDYVGPEYEQYF. The CDR3 DNA reads as TGCGCCAGCAGCCAAGATTACGTGGGGCCGGAGTACGAGCAGTACTTC.

The chain combines TRBV7-2 with TRBJ2-1; 10 bases agree with TRBD2. Unmatched junction bases numbered 6, after V lost 0 bases and J lost 4 bases. Germline CDR1 SGHTA, CDR2 FQGNSA. The CDR3 totals 17 residues. The CDR3 loop is CASSLALAGGGYNEQFF. The CDR3 DNA is TGTGCCAGCAGCTTAGCGTTAGCGGGGGGTGGGTACAATGAGCAGTTCTTC. The variable domain in full, with the rest retrieved from reference TRBV7-2 and TRBJ2-1, is GAGVSQSPSNKVTEKGKDVELRCDPISGHTALYWYRQSLGQGLEFLIYFQGNSAPDKSGLPSDRFSAERTGGSVSTLTIQRTQQEDSAVYLCASSLALAGGGYNEQFFGPGTRLTVL.

This clonotype was counted ten times or more. The rearrangement joins TRBV27 to TRBJ2-7, with D possibly being TRBD1 or TRBD2 (5 bases each). CDR3 length equals 16 residues. Per the germline V gene, CDR1 is MNHEY and CDR2 is SMNVEV (reference sequence). V was cut by 0 bases and J by 3 bases, with 15 bases left in between. The CDR3: CASSLSIGADLYEQYF. The DNA of the CDR3 is TGTGCCAGCAGTTTATCCATCGGGGCCGACCTCTACGAGCAGTACTTC.

A few counts support this clonotype. The V and J genes are TRBV2 and TRBJ2-1, with 10 bases that match TRBD2. CDR3 length: 15 residues. V was pared by 4 bases and J by 4 bases, with 4 bases of the junction left unmatched. Germline V CDR1 and CDR2: SNHLY, FYNNEI. Here the CDR3 reads CASSVLAGTYNEQFF. The CDR3, as DNA: TGTGCCAGCAGTGTACTAGCGGGAACGTACAATGAGCAGTTCTTC.

This clonotype turned up a few times. The rearrangement joins TRBV7-9 to TRBJ1-1; 8 bases align to TRBD1. Germline CDR1 and CDR2: SEHNR and FQNEAQ (reference sequence). The CDR3 runs 14 residues. J was trimmed by 7 bases and V by 0 bases; bases with no gene match: 4. The DNA of the CDR3 is TGTGCCAGCAGCTTAGCGAGGACAGGGATTGAAGCTTTCTTT. It is translated as CASSLARTGIEAFF.

This clonotype was seen a handful of times. The chain links TRBV20-1 to TRBJ2-1; TRBD1 aligns across 8 bases. The CDR3 extends over 14 amino acids. CDR1 and CDR2 (germline): DFQATT, SNEGSKA (reference sequence). The V and J ends lost 1 base and 6 bases, in that order; junction bases with no gene match: 5. The DNA of the CDR3 is TGCAGTGCTAGAGGAATACAGGGGGGCAATGAGCAGTTCTTC. Amino acid sequence: CSARGIQGGNEQFF.

The V and J genes are TRBV20-1 and TRBJ2-7; D unresolved. Germline lookup yields CDR1 DFQATT and CDR2 SNEGSKA (reference sequence). The V and J ends lost 6 bases and 2 bases respectively, with 14 bases between them. The CDR3 is 13 residues long. Here the CDR3 DNA reads TGCAGTGCCCCAACGGGCTCCACCTACGAGCAGTACTTC. This codes for CSAPTGSTYEQYF.

Points on this clonotype: The junction differs from germline at one of its ends, possibly a read error. The chain uses TRBV13 and TRBJ2-7; 9 bases line up with TRBD2. The germline V gene has CDR1 PRHDT and CDR2 FYEKMQ (reference sequence). CDR3 length: 13 residues. The CDR3 protein is CASTLAGAYEQYF. The CDR3 nucleotides are TGTGCCAGCACCTTAGCGGGAGCCTACGAGCAGTACTTC.

The V and J genes are TRBV9 and TRBJ2-7; 13 nucleotides align to TRBD2. V shed 3 bases and J 3 bases; nucleotides not matched to a gene: 12. In germline, CDR1 is SGDLS, CDR2 YYNGEE. This CDR3 spans 18 amino acids. The CDR3 DNA sequence: TGTGCCAGCAGCGCCACACTGGGACTAGCGGGGACACTCTACGAGCAGTACTTC. It specifies CASSATLGLAGTLYEQYF.

The chain has TRBV29-1 and TRBJ1-2; D unresolved. CDR3 length: 14 residues. The V end lost 0 bases, the J end lost 4 bases, and 12 bases lay between the germline ends. Germline V gives CDR1 SQVTM, CDR2 ANQGSEA. The CDR3 reads CSVEDLGVFYGYTF. CDR3 coding DNA: TGCAGCGTTGAAGATCTTGGAGTGTTCTATGGCTACACCTTC.

The rearrangement joins TRBV27 to TRBJ2-7; 10 nucleotides match TRBD2. The CDR3 is 15 amino acids. The junction had 9 bases not matched to a gene; V was cut back by 6 bases and J by 4 bases. Germline CDR1 MNHEY, CDR2 SMNVEV (reference sequence). Written as DNA, the CDR3 is TGTGCCAGCAGCCGCGGACTAGCGGTCCTATACGAGCAGTACTTC. Translated: CASSRGLAVLYEQYF.

This clonotype appeared many times. The rearrangement uses TRBV12-3 or TRBV12-4 and TRBJ2-7; no firm D call. V shed 2 bases and J shed 0 bases, with 8 bases lying between them. The CDR3 extends over 14 amino acids. Here the CDR3 reads CASSLTASSYEQYF. CDR3 nucleotide sequence: TGTGCCAGCAGTTTAACGGCTAGCTCCTACGAGCAGTACTTC.

This clonotype was detected only a few times. The chain uses TRBV3-1 and TRBJ1-4, with D perhaps matching TRBD1 (6 bases). Trimming took 4 bases from V and 8 from J, leaving 23 bases between them. The germline CDR1 and CDR2 sequences are LGHDT and YNNKEL (reference sequence). The length of the CDR3 is 17 residues. The CDR3 DNA follows: TGTGCCAGCAGCCTCCCCCTGACAGGAAGGTGGAGCGAAAAACTGTTTTTT. It encodes CASSLPLTGRWSEKLFF.

This rearrangement joins TRBV6-1 to TRBJ2-2, with a tentative D call TRBD1 (5 bases). The CDR3 covers 15 residues. Germline-derived CDR1 and CDR2 are MNHNS and SASEGT. The V end lost 5 bases, the J end lost 2 bases, and 12 bases lay between the germline ends. For the CDR3, the DNA is TGTGCCAGCAGTAGGAGTCAGGGAAACACCGGGGAGCTGTTTTTT. Encoded protein: CASSRSQGNTGELFF.

This clonotype has a handful of counts. The chain combines TRBV28 with TRBJ2-5; TRBD2 agrees at 14 bases. With V trimmed by 3 bases and J by 10 bases, 10 bases remained unmatched. The germline CDR1 and CDR2 sequences are MDHEN and SYDVKM. The CDR3 runs 16 residues. In DNA form, the CDR3 reads TGTGCCAGCAGTTTCTATCGGGGACTAGCGGGAGAGGGCCAGTACTTC. Translated, it gives CASSFYRGLAGEGQYF.

The V call is TRBV2, the J call TRBJ2-2; TRBD2 is a possible D gene (6 bases). CDR1 is SNHLY, CDR2 FYNNEI, per germline. V was shortened by 6 bases and J by 6 bases, with 17 bases between the two germline ends. The CDR3 is 15 amino acids. The CDR3 bases are TGTGCCAGCAGCGATCCCGGGACTCCAGCCGGGGAGCTGTTTTTT. It encodes CASSDPGTPAGELFF.

This clonotype was detected ten times or more. The chain uses TRBV29-1 and TRBJ1-1; D not certain. V lost 4 bases to trimming and J lost 6 bases, with 6 bases between them. CDR1 SQVTM and CDR2 ANQGSEA come from the germline V gene. This CDR3 comprises 10 residues. The CDR3, as DNA: TGCAGCGTTGTCGCCCCTGAAGCTTTCTTT. This codes for CSVVAPEAFF.